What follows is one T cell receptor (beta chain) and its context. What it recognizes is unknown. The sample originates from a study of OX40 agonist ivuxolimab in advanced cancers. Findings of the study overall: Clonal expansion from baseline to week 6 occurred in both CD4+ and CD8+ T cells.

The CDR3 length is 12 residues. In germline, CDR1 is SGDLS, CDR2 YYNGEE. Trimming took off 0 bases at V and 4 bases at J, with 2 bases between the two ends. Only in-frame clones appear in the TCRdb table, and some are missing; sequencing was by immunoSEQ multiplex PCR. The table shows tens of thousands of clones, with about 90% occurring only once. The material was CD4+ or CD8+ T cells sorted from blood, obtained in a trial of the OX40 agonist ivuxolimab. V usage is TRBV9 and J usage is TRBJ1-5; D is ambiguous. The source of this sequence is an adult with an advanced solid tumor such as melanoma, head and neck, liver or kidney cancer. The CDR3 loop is CASSVGNQPQHF. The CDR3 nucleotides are TGTGCCAGCAGCGTAGGTAATCAGCCCCAGCATTTT.